The clone carrying this T cell receptor beta chain was recorded many times. This sample was taken from a study of T cells in Graves' hyperthyroidism and ophthalmopathy. Between the trimmed V and J ends, which lost 2 bases and 11 bases, there was a span of 12 bases. This CDR3 has 13 amino acids. Germline-derived CDR1 and CDR2 are MGHDK and SYGVNS. Regions amplified from RNA transcripts were the TCR beta CDR3 regions. In the first-round RT-PCR of the TCR CDR3, the HTBI primer set was used. TCRdb fed the multiplex PCR reads into MiXCR, producing one record per CDR3 protein. The table has 500,000 to 800,000 distinct CDR3 sequences, 45% seen once.

The V and J genes are TRBV25-1 and TRBJ1-4, with D perhaps matching TRBD1 (5 bases). The sequencing sample was made of peripheral blood or thyroid tissue (not recorded which). This TCR was sampled from an adult man with Graves' disease, either hyperthyroidism or ophthalmopathy (not recorded which). The CDR3 bases are TGTGCCAGCAGTGAAGGGGCTTTGGGGAAACTGTTTTTT. It codes for CASSEGALGKLFF.